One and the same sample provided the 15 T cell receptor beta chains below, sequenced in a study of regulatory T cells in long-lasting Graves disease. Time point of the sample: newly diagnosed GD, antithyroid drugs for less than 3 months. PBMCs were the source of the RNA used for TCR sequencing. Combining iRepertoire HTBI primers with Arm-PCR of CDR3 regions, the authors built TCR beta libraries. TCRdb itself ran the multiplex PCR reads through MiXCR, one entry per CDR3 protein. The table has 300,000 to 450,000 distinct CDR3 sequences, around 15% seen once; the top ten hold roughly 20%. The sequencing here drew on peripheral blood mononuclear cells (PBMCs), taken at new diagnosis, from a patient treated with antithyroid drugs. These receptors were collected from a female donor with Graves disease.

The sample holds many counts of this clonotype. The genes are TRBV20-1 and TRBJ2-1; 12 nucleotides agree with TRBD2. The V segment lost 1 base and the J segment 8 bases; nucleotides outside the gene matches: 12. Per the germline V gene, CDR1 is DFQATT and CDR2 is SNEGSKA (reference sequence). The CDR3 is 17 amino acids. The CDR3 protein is CSARGGTSGLPLHEQFF. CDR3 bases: TGCAGTGCTAGAGGGGGGACTAGCGGGTTACCCCTACATGAGCAGTTCTTC.

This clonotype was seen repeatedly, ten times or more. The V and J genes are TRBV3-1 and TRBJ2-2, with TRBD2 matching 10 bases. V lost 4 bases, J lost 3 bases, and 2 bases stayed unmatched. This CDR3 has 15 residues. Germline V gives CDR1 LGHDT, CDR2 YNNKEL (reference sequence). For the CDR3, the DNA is TGTGCCAGCAGCCCACTAGCGGGGTACACCGGGGAGCTGTTTTTT. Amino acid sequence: CASSPLAGYTGELFF.

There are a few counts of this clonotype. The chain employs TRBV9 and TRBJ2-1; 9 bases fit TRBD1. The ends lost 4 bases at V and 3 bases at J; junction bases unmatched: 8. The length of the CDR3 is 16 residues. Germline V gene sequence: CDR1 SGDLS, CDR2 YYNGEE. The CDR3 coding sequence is TGTGCCAGCAGCTCCCGATTGGACAGGGGCTACAATGAGCAGTTCTTC. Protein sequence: CASSSRLDRGYNEQFF.

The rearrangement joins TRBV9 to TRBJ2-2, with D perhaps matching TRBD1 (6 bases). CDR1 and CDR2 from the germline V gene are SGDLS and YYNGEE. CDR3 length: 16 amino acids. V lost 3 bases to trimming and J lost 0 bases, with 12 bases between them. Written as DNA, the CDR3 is TGTGCCAGCAGCGGTCGGACAGCTGCGAACACCGGGGAGCTGTTTTTT. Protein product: CASSGRTAANTGELFF.

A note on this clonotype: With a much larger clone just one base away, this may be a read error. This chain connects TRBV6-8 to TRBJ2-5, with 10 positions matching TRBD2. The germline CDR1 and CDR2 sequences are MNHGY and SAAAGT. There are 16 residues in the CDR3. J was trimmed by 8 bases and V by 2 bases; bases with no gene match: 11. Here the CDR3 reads CASSYDQREGPLTQYF. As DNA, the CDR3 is TGTGCCAGCAGTTACGACCAGCGGGAGGGCCCACTAACCCAGTACTTC.

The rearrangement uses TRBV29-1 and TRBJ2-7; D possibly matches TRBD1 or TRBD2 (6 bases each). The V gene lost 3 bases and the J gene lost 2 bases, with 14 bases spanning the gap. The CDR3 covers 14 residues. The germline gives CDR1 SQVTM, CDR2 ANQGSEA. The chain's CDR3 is CSVEGGRRPYEQYF. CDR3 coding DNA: TGCAGCGTTGAGGGGGGCAGACGACCCTACGAGCAGTACTTC.

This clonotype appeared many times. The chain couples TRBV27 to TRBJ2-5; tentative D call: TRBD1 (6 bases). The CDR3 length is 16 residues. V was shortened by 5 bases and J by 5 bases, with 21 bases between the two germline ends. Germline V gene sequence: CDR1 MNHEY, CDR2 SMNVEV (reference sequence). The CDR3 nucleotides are TGTGCCAGCAGTACAGGGAGCGGCTTGTTGGAGGAGACCCAGTACTTC. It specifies CASSTGSGLLEETQYF.

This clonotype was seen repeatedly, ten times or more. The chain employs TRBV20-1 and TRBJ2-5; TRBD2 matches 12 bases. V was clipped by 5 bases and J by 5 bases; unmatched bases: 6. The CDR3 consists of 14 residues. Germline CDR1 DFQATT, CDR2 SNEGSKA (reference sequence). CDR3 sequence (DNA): TGCAGTGCTGCCCTAGCGGGAGGGGGGGAGACCCAGTACTTC. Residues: CSAALAGGGETQYF.

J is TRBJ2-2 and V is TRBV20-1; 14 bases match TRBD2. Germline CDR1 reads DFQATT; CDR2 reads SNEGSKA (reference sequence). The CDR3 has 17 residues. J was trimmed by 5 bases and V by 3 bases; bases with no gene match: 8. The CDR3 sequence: CSASRLAGGPGTGELFF. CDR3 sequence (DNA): TGCAGTGCTAGTAGACTAGCGGGAGGGCCAGGAACCGGGGAGCTGTTTTTT.

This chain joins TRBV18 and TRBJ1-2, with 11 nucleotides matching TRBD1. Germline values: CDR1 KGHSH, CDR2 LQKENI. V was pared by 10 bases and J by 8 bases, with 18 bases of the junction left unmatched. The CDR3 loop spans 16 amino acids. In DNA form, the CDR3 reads TGTGCCACCTCCGAGGACAGGGGGCGAGCTGTTTCCGGCTACACCTTC. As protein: CATSEDRGRAVSGYTF. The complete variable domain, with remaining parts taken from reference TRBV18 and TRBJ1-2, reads NAGVMQNPRHLVRRRGQEARLRCSPMKGHSHVYWYRQLPEEGLKFMVYLQKENIIDESGMPKERFSAEFPKEGPSILRIQQVVRGDSAAYFCATSEDRGRAVSGYTFGSGTRLTVV.

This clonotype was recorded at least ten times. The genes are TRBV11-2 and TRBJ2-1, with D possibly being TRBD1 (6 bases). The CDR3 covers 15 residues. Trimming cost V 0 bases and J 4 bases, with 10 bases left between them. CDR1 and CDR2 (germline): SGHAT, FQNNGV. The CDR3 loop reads CASSLDAGQYNEQFF. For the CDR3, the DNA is TGTGCCAGCAGCTTAGACGCTGGACAGTACAATGAGCAGTTCTTC.

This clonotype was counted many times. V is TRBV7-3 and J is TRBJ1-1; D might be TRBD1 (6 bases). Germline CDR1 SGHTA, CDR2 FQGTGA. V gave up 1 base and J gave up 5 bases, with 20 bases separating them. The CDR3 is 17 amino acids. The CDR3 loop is CASSLSRDTPVRTEAFF. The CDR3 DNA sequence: TGTGCCAGCAGCTTAAGCCGGGACACACCTGTACGGACTGAAGCTTTCTTT. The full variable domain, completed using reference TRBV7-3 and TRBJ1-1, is GAGVSQTPSNKVTEKGKYVELRCDPISGHTALYWYRQSLGQGPEFLIYFQGTGAADDSGLPNDRFFAVRPEGSVSTLKIQRTERGDSAVYLCASSLSRDTPVRTEAFFGQGTRLTVV.

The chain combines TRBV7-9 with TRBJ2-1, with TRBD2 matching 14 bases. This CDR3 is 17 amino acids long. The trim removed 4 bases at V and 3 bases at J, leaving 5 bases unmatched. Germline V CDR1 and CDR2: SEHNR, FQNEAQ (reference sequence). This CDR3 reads CASSSGLAGGRYNEQFF. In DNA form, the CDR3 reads TGTGCCAGCAGCTCCGGACTAGCGGGAGGTCGCTACAATGAGCAGTTCTTC.

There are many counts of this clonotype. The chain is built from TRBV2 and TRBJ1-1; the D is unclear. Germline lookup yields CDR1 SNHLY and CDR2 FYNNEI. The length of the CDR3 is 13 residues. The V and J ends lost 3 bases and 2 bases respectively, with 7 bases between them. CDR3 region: CASSEAGNTEAFF. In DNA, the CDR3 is TGTGCCAGCAGTGAGGCCGGCAACACTGAAGCTTTCTTT.

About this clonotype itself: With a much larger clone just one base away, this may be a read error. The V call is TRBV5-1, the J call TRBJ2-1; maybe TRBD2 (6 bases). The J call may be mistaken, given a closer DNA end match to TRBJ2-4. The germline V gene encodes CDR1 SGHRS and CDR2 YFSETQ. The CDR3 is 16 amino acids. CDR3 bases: TGCGCCAGCAGCACCCAGGCGGGATCGATAAAAAACATTCAGTACTTC. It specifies CASSTQAGSIKNIQYF.